The 10 T cell receptor beta chains in this list originate from one sample, sequenced in a study of a mutant IDH1 vaccine in newly diagnosed glioma. Time point here: week 5, during vaccination. What each vaccine dose contained was 300 ug of mutant IDH1 20-mer peptide, accompanied by topical imiquimod. Their target antigens are unknown. The repertoire was sequenced with immunoSEQ multiplex PCR; TCRdb's copy has only in-frame clones and lacks some. The sample yields roughly 62,000 clones, around four fifths seen once. The sample in question was PBMCs, obtained from a glioma patient whose treatment included an IDH1 peptide vaccine. Receptors were obtained from a woman between 45 and 65 years old with glioma.

V gene TRBV25-1 combines with J gene TRBJ2-3; possible D gene TRBD1, 5 bases. Germline V CDR1 and CDR2: MGHDK, SYGVNS. CDR3 size: 15 residues. Trimming pared 2 bases from V and 1 base from J, leaving 10 bases between. CDR3 sequence: CASSERGKRTDTQYF. DNA for the CDR3: TGTGCCAGCAGTGAAAGGGGAAAACGCACAGATACGCAGTATTTT.

This clone was detected once. J is TRBJ1-3 and V is TRBV9; D is ambiguous. The V gene lost 0 bases and the J gene lost 0 bases, with 16 bases spanning the gap. This CDR3 is built from 18 residues. Germline values: CDR1 SGDLS, CDR2 YYNGEE. The CDR3 DNA reads as TGTGCCAGCAGCGTAGGGCCTCGTACAGACTACTCTGGAAACACCATATATTTT. Residues: CASSVGPRTDYSGNTIYF.

The J gene is TRBJ1-2, the V gene TRBV28; 9 positions match TRBD1. The CDR3 has 14 residues. Germline values: CDR1 MDHEN, CDR2 SYDVKM. Losses at the gene ends were 3 bases for V and 6 bases for J; bases not matched to a gene: 5. The CDR3 coding sequence is TGTGCCAGCAGTTTGGTGGACAGGGGAGATGGCTACACCTTC. This sequence encodes CASSLVDRGDGYTF.

V usage is TRBV2 and J usage is TRBJ1-5, with a tentative D call TRBD1 (5 bases). CDR1 is SNHLY, CDR2 FYNNEI, per germline. The V and J ends lost 4 bases and 3 bases respectively, with 10 bases between them. The CDR3 covers 14 residues. CDR3 DNA: TGTGCCAGCAGTGTGGGGGGGTTCAATCAGCCCCAGCATTTT. Translation: CASSVGGFNQPQHF.

The CDR3 region is CASSFLGGDYEQYF. The DNA of the CDR3 is TGTGCCAGCAGCTTCTTGGGCGGTGATTACGAGCAGTACTTC. The V gene is TRBV6-6, the J gene TRBJ2-7, with D unresolved. The CDR3 extends over 14 amino acids. Germline V gene sequence: CDR1 MNHNY, CDR2 SVGAGI (reference sequence). With 6 bases removed from V and 4 bases from J, the gap between germline ends came to 16 bases.

This rearrangement joins TRBV5-7 to TRBJ1-1; 8 bases align to TRBD1. TRBV5-7 is known as an ORF, though its function is uncertain. The CDR3 loop spans 15 amino acids. The V segment lost 2 bases and the J segment 0 bases; nucleotides outside the gene matches: 3. The CDR3: CASSLAGGMNTEAFF. Written as DNA, the CDR3 is TGTGCCAGCAGCTTAGCAGGGGGCATGAACACTGAAGCTTTCTTT.

This clone was seen a handful of times. The chain carries TRBV19 and TRBJ1-6; D may be TRBD1 (6 bases). CDR1 is LNHDA and CDR2 is SQIVND in the germline V gene (reference sequence). V was pared by 6 bases and J by 9 bases, with 15 bases between. The CDR3 covers 14 residues. This CDR3 is CASRQQGVGSPLHF. The CDR3 bases are TGTGCCAGTAGACAACAGGGTGTGGGTTCACCCCTCCACTTT.

V usage is TRBV18 and J usage is TRBJ2-7; 11 bases align to TRBD1. J gave up 4 bases and V 2 bases, and 4 bases lay outside the gene matches. The germline CDR1 and CDR2 sequences are KGHSH and LQKENI. This CDR3 spans 15 amino acids. CDR3: CASSPIGTGGYEQYF. Here the CDR3 DNA reads TGTGCCAGCTCACCAATCGGGACAGGGGGTTACGAGCAGTACTTC.

This clone has just a few counts. The chain recombines TRBV7-6 with TRBJ1-2; tentative D call: TRBD1 (5 bases). Per germline, CDR1 SGHVS and CDR2 FNYEAQ. This CDR3 contains 13 residues. V was pared by 11 bases and J by 5 bases, with 18 bases between. The CDR3 sequence is CARAYRREYGYTF. The CDR3 coding sequence is TGTGCCCGAGCTTACCGCAGGGAGTATGGCTACACCTTC.

Only a few counts were recorded for this clone. One end of the junction varies from germline; a read error may be responsible. The rearrangement links TRBV19 to TRBJ1-1; 7 bases map to TRBD1. This CDR3 comprises 14 residues. CDR1 is LNHDA, CDR2 SQIVND, per germline (reference sequence). As DNA, the CDR3 is TGTGCCAGTAGTACCGCCATGACAGGGCTTGGGGCGATCTTT. As protein: CASSTAMTGLGAIF.